The TCR beta chain under discussion was sequenced for a study of spatial heterogeneity in lung cancer. Study at large: The study found that TCR transcript counts in tumor regions correlated strongly with a matched bulk RNA-seq T cell module score. General study findings and limits: Tumoral mutation counts were tracked by counts of expanded intratumoral alpha and beta TCRs. Among tumor T cells, estimated coverage was roughly 7% for alpha chains and around 13% for beta chains.

In its sample, this clonotype ranks as medium-sized. The antigen remains undetermined. TCR cDNA molecules each carried a unique molecular identifier. TCRdb reprocessed the 5' RACE reads via MiXCR and lists one record per CDR3 protein. Of some 9,900 distinct CDR3 sequences in the sample, about 8% are singletons; the top ten hold about 18%. Time point indicated: sample taken at primary tumor resection. Patients with untreated early-stage non-small cell lung cancer, numbering 72, were the donors. This specimen consisted of lung tumor tissue, obtained at surgery. The sequence derives from a male donor with early-stage non-small cell lung cancer.

The CDR3 here is CASRLYGGSTDTQYF. For the CDR3, the DNA is TGTGCCAGTCGACTCTACGGGGGGAGCACAGATACGCAGTATTTT. The chain joins TRBV12-3 or TRBV12-4 to TRBJ2-3; 7 positions agree with TRBD2. The V and J ends lost 9 bases and 0 bases, in that order; junction bases with no gene match: 9. This CDR3 comprises 15 residues.